The entry below gives a single T cell receptor (beta chain) sequence along with its context. Its cognate antigen is unknown. The sample belongs to a study of tumor-infiltrating lymphocytes in primary liver carcinoma. Study results and caveats: With p = 0.039, the top-250-clone fraction in tumors significantly exceeded that in blood. Whereas tumor region pairs overlapped more, tumor-adjacent and tumor-blood pairs overlapped less.

There are 13 residues in the CDR3. After removal of 7 bases from V and 8 bases from J, the junction contained 7 bases not matched to a gene. Per the germline V gene, CDR1 is SQVTM and CDR2 is ANQGSEA. Co-extraction of RNA and DNA was performed on about 18-33 mg of unsorted bulk tissue. Resection treated the patients' primary liver carcinoma. Chronic HBV infection affected patients, none of whom had received treatment. From about 0.45 ug total RNA, TCR beta cDNA was generated with a primer in the constant region. What produced the TCR beta libraries was three nested multiplex PCR rounds using slightly modified ARM-PCR. PCR rounds one and two used TRBV1-TRBV30 forward primers with a C-beta reverse primer for 10 cycles each. Each CDR3 protein gets one entry after TCRdb re-called the multiplex PCR reads with MiXCR. Of tens of thousands of distinct CDR3 sequences listed, roughly 77% are singletons.

This TCR derives from a woman in her twenties or thirties with primary liver carcinoma and hepatitis B virus infection. The sequenced sample was tumor-adjacent normal liver tissue. V and J are TRBV29-1 and TRBJ2-2; TRBD2 agrees at 10 bases. CDR3 sequence: CSAVLAGAGELFF. The CDR3 nucleotides read TGCAGCGCTGTCCTAGCGGGAGCAGGGGAGCTGTTTTTT.